The entry that follows covers one T cell receptor (beta chain) sequence. TCRdb reprocessed the 5' RACE reads, with one entry per CDR3 protein and no DNA. The sample has about 150,000 distinct CDR3 sequences. The sample originates from a study of T cells expressing NK-cell markers. As for the study in general: Sequencing covered eight donors, seven HCMV-seropositive and one seronegative.

Germline CDR1 is LNHNV and CDR2 is YYDKDF (reference sequence). The CDR3 has 15 amino acids. The rearrangement uses TRBV15 and TRBJ2-5; absent DNA, TCRdb's TRBD1 call cannot be checked. The TCR sequence derives from a woman aged 50 to 65 in good health. The sample consisted of blood T cells: a sorted CD56 or NKG2C T cell subset, CD4+ or CD8+ T cells, or bulk PBMC T cells (not recorded which). CDR3 sequence: CATSSFTGGQETQYF.